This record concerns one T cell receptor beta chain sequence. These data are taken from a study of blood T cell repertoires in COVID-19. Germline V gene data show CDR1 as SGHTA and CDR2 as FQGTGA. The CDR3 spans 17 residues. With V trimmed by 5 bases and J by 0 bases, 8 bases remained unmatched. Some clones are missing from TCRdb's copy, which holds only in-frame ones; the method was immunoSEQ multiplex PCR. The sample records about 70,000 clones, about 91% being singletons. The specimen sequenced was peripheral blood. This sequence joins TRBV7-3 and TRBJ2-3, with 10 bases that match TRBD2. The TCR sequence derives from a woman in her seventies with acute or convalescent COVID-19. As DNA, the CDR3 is TGTGCCAGCAGCCCTATACTAGCGGGGTATAGCACAGATACGCAGTATTTT. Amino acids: CASSPILAGYSTDTQYF.